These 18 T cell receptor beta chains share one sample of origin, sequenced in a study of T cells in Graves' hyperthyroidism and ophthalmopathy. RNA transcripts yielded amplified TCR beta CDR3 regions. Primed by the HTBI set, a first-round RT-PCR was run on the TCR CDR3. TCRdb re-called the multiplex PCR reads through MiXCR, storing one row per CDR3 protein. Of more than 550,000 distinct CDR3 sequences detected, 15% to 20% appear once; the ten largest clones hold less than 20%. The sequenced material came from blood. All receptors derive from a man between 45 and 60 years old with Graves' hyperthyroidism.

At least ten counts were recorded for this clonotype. For the CDR3, the DNA is TGTGCCAGCAGCTTAGAAGGGCCCCATGGCTACACCTTC. This sequence encodes CASSLEGPHGYTF. The rearrangement joins TRBV11-2 to TRBJ1-2; no reliable D call. Germline V gene lookup returns CDR1 SGHAT and CDR2 FQNNGV. The CDR3 is 13 amino acids. Trimming took 0 bases from V and 6 from J, leaving 8 bases between them.

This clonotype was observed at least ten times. CDR3 sequence: CASSTGTVSTDTQYF. DNA of the CDR3: TGTGCCAGCAGTACCGGGACAGTTAGCACAGATACGCAGTATTTT. This rearrangement joins TRBV27 to TRBJ2-3; 7 bases are a match to TRBD1. Germline lookup yields CDR1 MNHEY and CDR2 SMNVEV (reference sequence). The V segment lost 5 bases and the J segment 0 bases; nucleotides outside the gene matches: 5. The CDR3 has 15 amino acids.

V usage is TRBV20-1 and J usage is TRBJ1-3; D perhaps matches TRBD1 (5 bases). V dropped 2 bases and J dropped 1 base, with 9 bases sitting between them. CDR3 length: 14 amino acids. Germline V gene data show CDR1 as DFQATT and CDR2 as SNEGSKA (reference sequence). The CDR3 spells CSARRGASGNTIYF. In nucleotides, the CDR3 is TGCAGTGCTAGAAGGGGAGCATCTGGAAACACCATATATTTT.

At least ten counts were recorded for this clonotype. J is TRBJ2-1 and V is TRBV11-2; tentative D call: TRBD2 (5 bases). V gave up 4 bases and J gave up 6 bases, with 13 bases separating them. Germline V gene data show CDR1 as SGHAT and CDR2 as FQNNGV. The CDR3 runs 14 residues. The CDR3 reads CASSSYGVRNEQFF. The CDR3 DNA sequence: TGTGCCAGCAGCTCGTACGGGGTTCGCAATGAGCAGTTCTTC.

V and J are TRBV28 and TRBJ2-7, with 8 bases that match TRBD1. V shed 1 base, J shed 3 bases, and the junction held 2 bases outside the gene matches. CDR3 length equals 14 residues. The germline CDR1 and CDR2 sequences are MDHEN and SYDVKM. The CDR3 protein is CASSLFGTGYEQYF. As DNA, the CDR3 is TGTGCCAGCAGTTTATTCGGGACAGGCTACGAGCAGTACTTC. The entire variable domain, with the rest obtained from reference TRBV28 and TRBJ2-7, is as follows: DVKVTQSSRYLVKRTGEKVFLECVQDMDHENMFWYRQDPGLGLRLIYFSYDVKMKEKGDIPEGYSVSREKKERFSLILESASTNQTSMYLCASSLFGTGYEQYFGPGTRLTVT.

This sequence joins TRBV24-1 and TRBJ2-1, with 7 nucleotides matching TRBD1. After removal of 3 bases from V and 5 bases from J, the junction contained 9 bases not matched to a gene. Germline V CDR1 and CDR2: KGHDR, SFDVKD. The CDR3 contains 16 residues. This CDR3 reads CATSDVQTGSHNEQFF. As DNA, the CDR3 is TGTGCCACCAGTGATGTACAGACAGGGTCCCACAATGAGCAGTTCTTC.

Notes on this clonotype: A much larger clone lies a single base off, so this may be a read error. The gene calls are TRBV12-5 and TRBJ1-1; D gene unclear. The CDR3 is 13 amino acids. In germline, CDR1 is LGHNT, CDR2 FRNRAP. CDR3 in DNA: TGTGCTAGTGCTGTGGCTGTGGGCACTAAAGCTTTCTTT. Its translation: CASAVAVGTKAFF.

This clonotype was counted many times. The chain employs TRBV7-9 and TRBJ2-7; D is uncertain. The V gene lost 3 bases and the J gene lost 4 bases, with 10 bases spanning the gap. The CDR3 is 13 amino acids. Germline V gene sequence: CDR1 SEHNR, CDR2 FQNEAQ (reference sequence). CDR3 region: CASSLGSIYEQYF. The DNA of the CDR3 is TGTGCCAGCAGCTTGGGTTCAATTTACGAGCAGTACTTC. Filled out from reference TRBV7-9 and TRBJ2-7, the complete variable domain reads DTGVSQNPRHKITKRGQNVTFRCDPISEHNRLYWYRQTLGQGPEFLTYFQNEAQLEKSRLLSDRFSAERPKGSFSTLEIQRTEQGDSAMYLCASSLGSIYEQYFGPGTRLTVT.

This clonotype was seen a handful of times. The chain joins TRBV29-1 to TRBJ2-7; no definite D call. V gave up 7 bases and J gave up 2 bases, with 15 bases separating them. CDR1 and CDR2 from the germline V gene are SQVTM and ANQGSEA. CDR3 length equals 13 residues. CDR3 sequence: CSAANRGAYEQYF. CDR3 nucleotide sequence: TGCAGCGCCGCCAACCGAGGAGCCTACGAGCAGTACTTC.

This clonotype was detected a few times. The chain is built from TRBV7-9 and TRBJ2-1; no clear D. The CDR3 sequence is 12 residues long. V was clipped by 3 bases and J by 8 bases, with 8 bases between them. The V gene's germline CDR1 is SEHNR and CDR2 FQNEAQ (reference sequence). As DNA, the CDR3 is TGTGCCAGCAGCTTTTTAATCCATGAGCAGTTCTTC. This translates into CASSFLIHEQFF.

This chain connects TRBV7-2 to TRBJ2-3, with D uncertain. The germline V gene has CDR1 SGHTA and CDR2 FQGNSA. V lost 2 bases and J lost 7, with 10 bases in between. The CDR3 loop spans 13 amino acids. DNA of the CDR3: TGTGCCAGCAGCTTACCCCCTCCAAATACGCAGTATTTT. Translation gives CASSLPPPNTQYF.

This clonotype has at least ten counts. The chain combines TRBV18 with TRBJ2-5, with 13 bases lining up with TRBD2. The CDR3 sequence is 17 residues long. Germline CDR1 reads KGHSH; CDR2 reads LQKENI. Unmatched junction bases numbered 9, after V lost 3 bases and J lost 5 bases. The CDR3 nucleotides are TGTGCCAGCTCACCGCCACAACTAGCGGGAGGGCCGGAGACCCAGTACTTC. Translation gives CASSPPQLAGGPETQYF.

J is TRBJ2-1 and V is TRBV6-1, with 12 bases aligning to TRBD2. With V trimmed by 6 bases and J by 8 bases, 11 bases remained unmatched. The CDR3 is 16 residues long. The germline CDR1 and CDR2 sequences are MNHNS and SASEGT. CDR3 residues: CASRRGTSGRLDEQFF. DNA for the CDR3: TGTGCCAGCAGGAGGGGAACTAGCGGGAGGTTAGATGAGCAGTTCTTC.

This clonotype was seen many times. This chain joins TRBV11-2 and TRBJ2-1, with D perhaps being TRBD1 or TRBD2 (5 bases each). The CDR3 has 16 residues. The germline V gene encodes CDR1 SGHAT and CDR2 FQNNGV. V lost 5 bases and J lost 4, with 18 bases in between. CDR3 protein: CASSLISGTLYNEQFF. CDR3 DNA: TGTGCCAGCAGCCTTATTTCCGGGACCCTATACAATGAGCAGTTCTTC.

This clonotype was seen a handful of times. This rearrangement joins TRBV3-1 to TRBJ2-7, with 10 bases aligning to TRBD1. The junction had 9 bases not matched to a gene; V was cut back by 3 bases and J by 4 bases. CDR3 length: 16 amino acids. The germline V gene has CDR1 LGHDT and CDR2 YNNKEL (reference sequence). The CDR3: CASSQVGQGVRYEQYF. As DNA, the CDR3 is TGTGCCAGCAGCCAGGTTGGACAGGGGGTTAGGTACGAGCAGTACTTC.

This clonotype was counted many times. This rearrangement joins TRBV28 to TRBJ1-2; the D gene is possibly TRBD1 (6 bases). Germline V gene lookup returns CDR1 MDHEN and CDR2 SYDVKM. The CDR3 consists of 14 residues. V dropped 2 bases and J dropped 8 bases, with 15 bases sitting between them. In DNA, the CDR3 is TGTGCCAGCAGTTTAGCGTCAGGGGATGGCGGCTACACCTTC. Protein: CASSLASGDGGYTF.

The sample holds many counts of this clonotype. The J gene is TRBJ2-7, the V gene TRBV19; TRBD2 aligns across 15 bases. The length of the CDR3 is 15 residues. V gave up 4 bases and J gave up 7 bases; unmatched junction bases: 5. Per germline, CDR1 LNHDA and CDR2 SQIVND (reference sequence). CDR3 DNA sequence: TGTGCCAGTAGTAGGGGACTAGCGGGAGGAGGTGAGCAGTACTTC. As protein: CASSRGLAGGGEQYF.

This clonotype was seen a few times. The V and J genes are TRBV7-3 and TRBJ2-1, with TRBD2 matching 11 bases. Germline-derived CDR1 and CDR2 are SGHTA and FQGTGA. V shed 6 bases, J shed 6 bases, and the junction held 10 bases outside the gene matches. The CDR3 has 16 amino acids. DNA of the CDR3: TGTGCCAGCAGTTTGGTGGGACTAGCGGAATCCAATGAGCAGTTCTTC. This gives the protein CASSLVGLAESNEQFF. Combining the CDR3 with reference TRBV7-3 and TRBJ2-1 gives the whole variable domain GAGVSQTPSNKVTEKGKYVELRCDPISGHTALYWYRQSLGQGPEFLIYFQGTGAADDSGLPNDRFFAVRPEGSVSTLKIQRTERGDSAVYLCASSLVGLAESNEQFFGPGTRLTVL.